The 16 T cell receptor beta chains in this list originate from one sample, sequenced in a study of T cell repertoires in cytomegalovirus infection. A single record per CDR3 protein comes from TCRdb applying MiXCR to the reads. The sample carries about 310,000 distinct CDR3 sequences, 9.6% recorded once. The sequencing input was PBMCs. The source is a human donor in good health (CMV status not recorded). Some clones in this sample may be carry-over from other donors' samples.

This clonotype was seen at least ten times. This chain uses TRBV7-8 with TRBJ1-1; D unresolved. V dropped 5 bases and J dropped 6 bases, with 7 bases sitting between them. This CDR3 has 11 residues. Germline V gene lookup returns CDR1 SGHVS and CDR2 FQNEAQ. CDR3 bases: TGTGCCAGCAGCGAGGATTCTGAAGCTTTCTTT. Its translation is CASSEDSEAFF.

This clonotype showed up many times. The chain couples TRBV7-3 to TRBJ2-1, with unresolved D. The length of the CDR3 is 12 residues. Germline V gene lookup returns CDR1 SGHTA and CDR2 FQGTGA. V was clipped by 6 bases and J by 10 bases, with 13 bases between them. CDR3 protein: CASSGQGREQFF. In nucleotides, the CDR3 is TGTGCCAGCAGTGGCCAAGGGCGGGAGCAGTTCTTC.

This clonotype was seen ten or more times. J is TRBJ2-2 and V is TRBV6-2 or TRBV6-3; D may be TRBD1 or TRBD2 (5 bases each). CDR1 is MNHEY and CDR2 is SVGEGT in the germline V gene. Trimming pared 2 bases from V and 7 bases from J, leaving 8 bases between. CDR3 length equals 13 residues. The CDR3 protein is CASSYLGDGELFF. CDR3 nucleotides: TGTGCCAGCAGTTACCTGGGGGACGGGGAGCTGTTTTTT.

This clonotype has a count of ten or more. The gene calls are TRBV7-3 and TRBJ2-1; D assignment may be TRBD1 or TRBD2 (5 bases each). Trimming cost V 5 bases and J 3 bases, with 11 bases left between them. Germline V gives CDR1 SGHTA, CDR2 FQGTGA. The CDR3 runs 14 residues. In DNA form, the CDR3 reads TGTGCCAGCAGCCAGGGTGGGGGCTACAATGAGCAGTTCTTC. It specifies CASSQGGGYNEQFF.

The rearrangement joins TRBV7-2 to TRBJ1-3; tentatively, D is TRBD1 (5 bases). The CDR3 runs to 14 residues. V was trimmed by 10 bases and J by 8 bases, leaving 21 bases between them. Germline V gene sequence: CDR1 SGHTA, CDR2 FQGNSA. CDR3 sequence reads: CATRLGGNYYTIYF. The CDR3 nucleotides are TGTGCCACCCGTCTTGGGGGAAATTATTACACCATATATTTT.

This clonotype was found many times. The chain links TRBV6-6 to TRBJ2-2; 11 bases agree with TRBD2. This CDR3 region has 16 residues. The junction had 8 bases not matched to a gene; V was cut back by 4 bases and J by 7 bases. The germline V gene has CDR1 MNHNY and CDR2 SVGAGI (reference sequence). The CDR3 loop is CASSSRLAGMGGELFF. The CDR3 DNA follows: TGTGCCAGCAGTTCAAGACTAGCGGGGATGGGCGGGGAGCTGTTTTTT.

CDR3 protein: CASSRLASGTGGSEQFF. CDR3 nucleotide sequence: TGTGCCAGTAGTCGACTAGCCTCCGGGACAGGGGGGAGTGAGCAGTTCTTC. The genes are TRBV19 and TRBJ2-1, with 11 bases fitting TRBD1. Germline CDR1 and CDR2: LNHDA and SQIVND (reference sequence). This CDR3 contains 17 residues. V was clipped by 5 bases and J by 9 bases; unmatched bases: 15.

This chain joins TRBV20-1 and TRBJ2-1; D is uncertain. Germline V gives CDR1 DFQATT, CDR2 SNEGSKA (reference sequence). The V end was cut by 0 bases, the J end by 6 bases, with 15 bases between. The CDR3 has 15 amino acids. CDR3 nucleotide sequence: TGCAGTGCTAGAGATCAAAGCAAGGCGAGCAATGAGCAGTTCTTC. It specifies CSARDQSKASNEQFF.

This clonotype was seen a handful of times. The chain joins TRBV20-1 to TRBJ1-1; no definite D call. Trimming shortened V by 5 bases and J by 0 bases, and 7 bases separated the two germline ends. Germline V gene lookup returns CDR1 DFQATT and CDR2 SNEGSKA (reference sequence). The CDR3 spans 12 residues. CDR3 DNA: TGCAGTGCTCTACCGATGAACACTGAAGCTTTCTTT. Translation gives CSALPMNTEAFF.

This clonotype appeared many times. Written as DNA, the CDR3 is TGTGCCAGCAGCTTGGTTAGAGGAGACCAACAAGAGACCCAGTACTTC. As protein: CASSLVRGDQQETQYF. The chain has TRBV5-6 and TRBJ2-5; D unresolved. V shed 0 bases and J shed 2 bases, with 14 bases lying between them. The CDR3 length is 16 residues. Germline V gene lookup returns CDR1 SGHDT and CDR2 YYEEEE.

Ten or more counts support this clonotype. The rearrangement joins TRBV10-3 to TRBJ1-2; D call uncertain. The CDR3 runs to 14 residues. Germline V gene lookup returns CDR1 ENHRY and CDR2 SYGVKD. The V gene lost 3 bases and the J gene lost 6 bases, with 14 bases spanning the gap. The CDR3 bases are TGTGCCATCAGTGATGTAATCGGGGAGAATGGCTACACCTTC. Its protein is CAISDVIGENGYTF.

In this sample, this clonotype turned up many times. The V gene is TRBV20-1, the J gene TRBJ1-2; 11 nucleotides match TRBD1. Germline CDR1 reads DFQATT; CDR2 reads SNEGSKA (reference sequence). The junction had 5 bases not matched to a gene; V was cut back by 6 bases and J by 5 bases. This CDR3 is built from 13 residues. This chain's CDR3 is CSARTGGGYGYTF. The CDR3 coding sequence is TGCAGTGCCAGGACAGGGGGCGGGTATGGCTACACCTTC.

The rearrangement joins TRBV4-3 to TRBJ1-1; the D gene is possibly TRBD1 (5 bases). The CDR3 sequence is 15 residues long. Per the germline V gene, CDR1 is LGHNA and CDR2 is YSLEER. Trimming took 4 bases from V and 3 from J, leaving 15 bases between them. CDR3 loop: CASSPRGWGDTEAFF. DNA of the CDR3: TGCGCCAGCAGCCCTAGGGGATGGGGGGACACTGAAGCTTTCTTT.

The table lists this clonotype with many counts. This rearrangement joins TRBV5-6 to TRBJ2-7, with a possible D match to TRBD1 (5 bases). Germline V CDR1 and CDR2: SGHDT, YYEEEE. With 0 bases removed from V and 2 bases from J, the gap between germline ends came to 9 bases. This CDR3 region has 14 residues. The CDR3 nucleotides read TGTGCCAGCAGCTTGGGGGGCAGGGCCTACGAGCAGTACGTC. It codes for CASSLGGRAYEQYV.

The sample holds a few counts of this clonotype. This chain joins TRBV4-3 and TRBJ2-1; 7 bases align to TRBD1. Germline values: CDR1 LGHNA, CDR2 YSLEER. V lost 0 bases, J lost 9 bases, and 2 bases stayed unmatched. The CDR3 sequence is 13 residues long. The CDR3 sequence is CASSQEGQAEQFF. The CDR3 DNA is TGCGCCAGCAGCCAAGAAGGACAGGCTGAGCAGTTCTTC.

This clonotype was counted many times. The chain couples TRBV20-1 to TRBJ2-1; possible D gene TRBD1, 6 bases. The CDR3 is made up of 11 amino acids. V was shortened by 6 bases and J by 9 bases, with 12 bases between the two germline ends. Germline CDR1 DFQATT, CDR2 SNEGSKA (reference sequence). CDR3 residues: CSALDSPEQFF. In nucleotides, the CDR3 is TGCAGTGCGCTGGACAGTCCTGAGCAGTTCTTC.